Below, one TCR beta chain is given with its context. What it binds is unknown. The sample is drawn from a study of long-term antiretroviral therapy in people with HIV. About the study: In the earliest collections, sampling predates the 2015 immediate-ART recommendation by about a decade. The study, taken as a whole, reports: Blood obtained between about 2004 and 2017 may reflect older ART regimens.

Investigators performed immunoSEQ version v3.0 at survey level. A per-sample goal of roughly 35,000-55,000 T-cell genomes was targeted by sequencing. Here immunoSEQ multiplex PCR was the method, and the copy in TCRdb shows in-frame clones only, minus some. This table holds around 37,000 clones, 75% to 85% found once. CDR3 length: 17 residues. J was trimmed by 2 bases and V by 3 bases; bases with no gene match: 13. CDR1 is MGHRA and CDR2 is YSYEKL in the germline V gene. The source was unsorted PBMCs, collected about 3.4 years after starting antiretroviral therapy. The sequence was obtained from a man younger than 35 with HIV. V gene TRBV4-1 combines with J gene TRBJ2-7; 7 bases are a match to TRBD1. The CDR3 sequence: CASSHEPYGTVTYEQYF. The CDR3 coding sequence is TGCGCCAGCAGCCACGAACCCTACGGGACAGTGACCTACGAGCAGTACTTC.